This passage covers 15 T cell receptor beta chains from one sample sequenced in a study of shared clonotypes between healthy human individuals. Using immunoSEQ multiplex PCR, the repertoire was profiled, and TCRdb retains in-frame clones only, with some absent. This repertoire shows roughly 2,000,000 clones, about 95% found once; its top ten account for 0.95% to 1.5%. Positive CCR7 selection of CD45RO-negative cells yielded the naive CD8 cells, and terminally differentiated effector memory CD45RA+ cells were excluded. The specimen sequenced was naive CD8+ T cells sorted from blood. These receptors were obtained from a man younger than 35 in good health.

V gene TRBV27 combines with J gene TRBJ2-7, with no clear D. Trimming shortened V by 0 bases and J by 5 bases, and 14 bases separated the two germline ends. The CDR3 is 15 amino acids. Germline lookup yields CDR1 MNHEY and CDR2 SMNVEV (reference sequence). CDR3: CASSLSSLGIHEQYF. The CDR3 DNA reads as TGTGCCAGCAGTTTATCTTCCTTAGGGATCCACGAGCAGTACTTC.

J is TRBJ2-5 and V is TRBV7-9; TRBD1 matches 10 bases. This CDR3 comprises 17 residues. Germline V gene lookup returns CDR1 SEHNR and CDR2 FQNEAQ (reference sequence). J was trimmed by 9 bases and V by 3 bases; bases with no gene match: 16. The CDR3 reads CASSLVPGQGLTHSQYF. The CDR3 coding sequence is TGTGCCAGCAGCTTGGTTCCGGGACAGGGGCTGACGCATTCCCAGTACTTC.

Worth noting for this clone: Other DNA sequences in this sample translate to the same CDR3. This chain links TRBV7-9 with TRBJ2-1; 16 nucleotides align to TRBD2. The CDR3 spans 15 residues. Germline V lookup: CDR1 SEHNR, CDR2 FQNEAQ (reference sequence). J was trimmed by 7 bases and V by 5 bases; bases with no gene match: 2. The CDR3 coding sequence is TGTGCCAGCAGCCAGGGACTAGCGGGAGGGAATGAGCAGTTCTTC. Protein: CASSQGLAGGNEQFF.

This chain joins TRBV28 and TRBJ2-2; 15 positions match TRBD2. The germline CDR1 and CDR2 sequences are MDHEN and SYDVKM. CDR3 length: 17 residues. J was trimmed by 5 bases and V by 5 bases; bases with no gene match: 6. CDR3 sequence: CASSLGLAGGVTGELFF. For the CDR3, the DNA is TGTGCCAGCAGTCTTGGACTAGCGGGAGGGGTAACCGGGGAGCTGTTTTTT.

J is TRBJ2-7 and V is TRBV4-3; tentatively, D is TRBD1 (8 bases). Trimming pared 0 bases from V and 3 bases from J, leaving 15 bases between. Germline V gene data show CDR1 as LGHNA and CDR2 as YSLEER. This CDR3 has 16 residues. The CDR3 loop is CASSQDLDREGYEQYF. DNA of the CDR3: TGCGCCAGCAGCCAAGATTTGGACAGGGAGGGCTACGAGCAGTACTTC.

The genes are TRBV7-9 and TRBJ2-7; tentatively, D is TRBD1 or TRBD2 (6 bases each). Germline lookup yields CDR1 SEHNR and CDR2 FQNEAQ (reference sequence). CDR3 length: 17 residues. Trimming left V 1 base short and J 3 bases short, with 19 bases between. The CDR3 spells CASSLVVGSRGLYEQYF. DNA for the CDR3: TGTGCCAGCAGCTTAGTAGTAGGTTCCAGGGGACTCTACGAGCAGTACTTC.

This clone was detected once. The rearrangement links TRBV5-1 to TRBJ2-7, with D possibly being TRBD2 (7 bases). V was pared by 1 base and J by 3 bases, with 14 bases between. The germline CDR1 and CDR2 sequences are SGHRS and YFSETQ. The CDR3 loop spans 15 amino acids. The CDR3 region is CASSLRGTTNYEQYF. Written as DNA, the CDR3 is TGCGCCAGCAGCTTGAGGGGGACTACAAACTACGAGCAGTACTTC.

The chain employs TRBV19 and TRBJ2-5; the D is unclear. V dropped 6 bases and J dropped 2 bases, with 4 bases sitting between them. The V gene's germline CDR1 is LNHDA and CDR2 SQIVND (reference sequence). This CDR3 is built from 11 residues. CDR3 in amino acids: CASSEQETQYF. CDR3 bases: TGTGCCAGTAGCGAACAAGAGACCCAGTACTTC.

J is TRBJ2-7 and V is TRBV30; D perhaps matches TRBD1 (5 bases). V shed 0 bases and J shed 4 bases, with 16 bases lying between them. The CDR3 has 15 residues. Germline CDR1 reads GTSNPN; CDR2 reads SVGIG (reference sequence). CDR3 coding DNA: TGTGCCTGGAGTGTACCCAGGCAGGGTTGGTACGAGCAGTACTTC. It codes for CAWSVPRQGWYEQYF.

This clone was recorded only once. The chain joins TRBV5-6 to TRBJ2-2, with TRBD2 identical over 12 bases. The CDR3 length is 16 residues. Germline lookup yields CDR1 SGHDT and CDR2 YYEEEE. With 3 bases clipped from V and 6 bases from J, the junction kept 6 bases outside the gene matches. In nucleotides, the CDR3 is TGTGCCAGCAGCTCCCGACTAGCGGGGGTTGCCGGGGAGCTGTTTTTT. Protein: CASSSRLAGVAGELFF.

J is TRBJ1-1 and V is TRBV10-3; no clear D. The V end lost 7 bases, the J end lost 0 bases, and 9 bases lay between the germline ends. The CDR3 has 13 amino acids. Per the germline V gene, CDR1 is ENHRY and CDR2 is SYGVKD. The CDR3 DNA reads TGTGCCATCACCTGGGAGATGAACACTGAAGCTTTCTTT. Protein product: CAITWEMNTEAFF.

The genes are TRBV6-5 and TRBJ1-6; tentatively, D is TRBD1 (6 bases). The CDR3 is 14 amino acids. V shed 2 bases and J shed 12 bases, with 14 bases lying between them. Per the germline V gene, CDR1 is MNHEY and CDR2 is SVGAGI. The CDR3 DNA follows: TGTGCCAGCAGTTACGGGGAGGGGGAAAGACCCCTCCACTTT. Translated, it gives CASSYGEGERPLHF.

The genes are TRBV12-2 and TRBJ2-7; the table's D call of TRBD1 was not tested on the DNA. TRBV12-2 corresponds to a pseudogene. There are 14 residues in the CDR3. The CDR3 region has the DNA TGTGCAAGTCGCCGGACAGGTAAGACCTACGAGCAGTACTTC. This sequence encodes CASRRTGKTYEQYF.

The chain carries TRBV10-3 and TRBJ2-3, with TRBD2 as a possible D gene (6 bases). Trimming took off 9 bases at V and 0 bases at J, with 13 bases between the two ends. Per germline, CDR1 ENHRY and CDR2 SYGVKD. The CDR3 sequence is 14 residues long. The CDR3 reads CAMGEAGSTDTQYF. Here the CDR3 DNA reads TGTGCCATGGGGGAGGCCGGGAGCACAGATACGCAGTATTTT.

For the CDR3, the DNA is TGTGCCAGCAGCTTATTGGGCAGGGATGGTGAAAAACTGTTTTTT. This codes for CASSLLGRDGEKLFF. The J gene is TRBJ1-4, the V gene TRBV11-2; TRBD1 is a possible D gene (5 bases). With 2 bases removed from V and 7 bases from J, the gap between germline ends came to 14 bases. CDR1 and CDR2 from the germline V gene are SGHAT and FQNNGV. The length of the CDR3 is 15 residues. The complete variable domain, with remaining parts taken from reference TRBV11-2 and TRBJ1-4, reads EAGVAQSPRYKIIEKRQSVAFWCNPISGHATLYWYQQILGQGPKLLIQFQNNGVVDDSQLPKDRFSAERLKGVDSTLKIQPAKLEDSAVYLCASSLLGRDGEKLFFGSGTQLSVL.